The TCR beta chain under discussion was sequenced for a study of T cell responses to AZD1222 COVID-19 vaccine. The CDR3 runs to 14 residues. The V end lost 3 bases, the J end lost 5 bases, and 13 bases lay between the germline ends. Germline V gives CDR1 ENHRY, CDR2 SYGVKD. The protocol was immunoSEQ multiplex PCR, while the TCRdb copy is restricted to in-frame clones and leaves out a portion. The sample lists about 140,000 clones; around 90% were seen once. This clonotype was sampled from an adult who received the MenACWY meningococcal vaccine as a control. The chain links TRBV10-3 to TRBJ2-5; D uncertain. The material sequenced was peripheral blood, taken 28 days after the second dose of the MenACWY control vaccine. CDR3 in amino acids: CAISDRAVAETQYF. The CDR3 DNA follows: TGTGCCATCAGTGATAGGGCGGTTGCGGAGACCCAGTACTTC.